Listed here are 14 T cell receptor beta chains from one sample, sequenced in a study of cytomegalovirus exposure and HLA in healthy donors. 13 Jbeta primers and 60 Vbeta primers were used for the PCR. Sequencing was performed with immunoSEQ multiplex PCR; in TCRdb, only in-frame clones are kept and a portion is missing. The sample table includes 95,000 to 150,000 clones. Input material: PBMCs. These TCRs come from a young man in good health and CMV-seronegative.

CDR3 in amino acids: CASSLARGSYEQYF. CDR3 nucleotide sequence: TGCGCCAGCAGCCTCGCTCGGGGATCCTACGAGCAGTACTTC. The gene calls are TRBV4-3 and TRBJ2-7; a weak D match, TRBD2 (5 bases). The CDR3 sequence is 14 residues long. V lost 4 bases to trimming and J lost 1 base, with 11 bases between them. Germline V gene sequence: CDR1 LGHNA, CDR2 YSLEER.

The rearrangement joins TRBV5-1 to TRBJ2-1, with 11 bases identical to TRBD2. The V segment lost 4 bases and the J segment 3 bases; nucleotides outside the gene matches: 6. From germline, CDR1 is SGHRS and CDR2 YFSETQ. This CDR3 is 16 amino acids long. The CDR3 reads CASSETSGIGYNEQFF. The CDR3 DNA follows: TGCGCCAGCAGCGAGACTAGCGGGATTGGCTACAATGAGCAGTTCTTC.

The J gene is TRBJ2-7, the V gene TRBV5-6; maybe TRBD1 (6 bases). Germline lookup yields CDR1 SGHDT and CDR2 YYEEEE. V lost 2 bases, J lost 0 bases, and 9 bases lay in between. The CDR3 has 14 residues. Written as DNA, the CDR3 is TGTGCCAGCAGCTTATGGGACACCTCCTACGAGCAGTACTTC. Translating gives CASSLWDTSYEQYF.

This sequence joins TRBV5-4 and TRBJ2-1; 11 positions agree with TRBD2. The CDR3 spans 16 residues. Trimming at V came to 4 bases and at J to 0 bases, leaving 3 bases not matched to a gene. Germline V gene data show CDR1 as SGHNT and CDR2 as YYREEE (reference sequence). The CDR3, as DNA: TGTGCCAGCAGCCCGGGGACTAGCGGCTCCTACAATGAGCAGTTCTTC. This encodes CASSPGTSGSYNEQFF.

Points on this clone: The sample carries other DNA sequences with the same CDR3. This sequence joins TRBV6-5 and TRBJ2-7; 8 nucleotides line up with TRBD1. CDR3 size: 14 residues. Per germline, CDR1 MNHEY and CDR2 SVGAGI. Germline trimming cut 2 bases from V and 7 bases from J; bases unmatched to any gene: 7. The CDR3 bases are TGTGCCAGCAGTTACGAGCAGGGGGCGAGGGAGCAGTACTTC. It specifies CASSYEQGAREQYF.

This CDR3 reads CASSRPGQRYEQYF. CDR3 nucleotide sequence: TGTGCCAGCAGCCGACCGGGACAGAGATACGAGCAGTACTTC. The chain uses TRBV28 and TRBJ2-7, with 7 bases aligning to TRBD1. With V trimmed by 6 bases and J by 4 bases, 9 bases remained unmatched. Per germline, CDR1 MDHEN and CDR2 SYDVKM. This CDR3 is built from 14 residues.

This sequence joins TRBV6-5 and TRBJ2-5, with 7 positions matching TRBD1. The trim removed 6 bases at V and 7 bases at J, leaving 14 bases unmatched. Germline CDR1 MNHEY, CDR2 SVGAGI. This CDR3 has 15 amino acids. The CDR3 sequence: CASRPPGQPGGTQYF. The CDR3 DNA is TGTGCCAGCAGACCACCGGGACAGCCCGGAGGGACCCAGTACTTC.

This chain joins TRBV6-5 and TRBJ2-5; a weak D match, TRBD1 (5 bases). The CDR3 runs 16 residues. The germline V and J ends were trimmed by 4 bases and 1 base, with 16 bases remaining between them. The germline gives CDR1 MNHEY, CDR2 SVGAGI. CDR3 nucleotides: TGTGCCAGCAGTTTACTCCGACAGAGCCTCCAAGAGACCCAGTACTTC. It is translated as CASSLLRQSLQETQYF.

The V call is TRBV9, the J call TRBJ1-1, with 9 bases matching TRBD1. V was clipped by 4 bases and J by 6 bases; unmatched bases: 13. The CDR3 sequence is 16 residues long. Germline CDR1 reads SGDLS; CDR2 reads YYNGEE. CDR3 sequence: CASSPRGDRGSSEAFF. CDR3 nucleotides: TGTGCCAGCAGCCCCAGAGGTGACAGGGGGTCCTCTGAAGCTTTCTTT.

CDR3 region: CSVGGETYEQYF. CDR3 nucleotide sequence: TGCAGCGTTGGCGGGGAAACCTACGAGCAGTACTTC. The J gene is TRBJ2-5, the V gene TRBV29-1; TRBD2 might be the D (6 bases). Near its end, the DNA agrees better with TRBJ2-7, so the J call may be wrong. CDR1 SQVTM and CDR2 ANQGSEA come from the germline V gene. The CDR3 sequence is 12 residues long.

V is TRBV27 and J is TRBJ1-6; no clear D gene. Germline assignment: CDR1 MNHEY and CDR2 SMNVEV (reference sequence). Trimming removed 7 bases at V and 1 base at J, with 8 bases between. The CDR3 loop spans 14 amino acids. Here the CDR3 reads CASTSGSYNSPLHF. For the CDR3, the DNA is TGTGCCAGCACCTCGGGGTCCTATAATTCACCCCTCCACTTT.

The chain employs TRBV6-6 and TRBJ2-5, with D uncertain. The J call may be in error: the DNA end matches TRBJ2-7 better. In germline, CDR1 is MNHNY, CDR2 SVGAGI (reference sequence). This CDR3 contains 15 residues. The DNA of the CDR3 is TGTGCCAGCAGCCCCGGTGGTTCGAGCTCCTACGAGCAGTACTTC. It is translated as CASSPGGSSSYEQYF.

The rearrangement links TRBV28 to TRBJ1-5, with D perhaps matching TRBD1 (5 bases). CDR1 and CDR2 (germline): MDHEN, SYDVKM. V shed 3 bases and J shed 9 bases, with 15 bases lying between them. The CDR3 runs to 14 residues. The DNA of the CDR3 is TGTGCCAGCAGTTTGACGGGCGGGGGGGGGCCCCAGCATTTT. Amino acid sequence: CASSLTGGGGPQHF.

V and J are TRBV7-9 and TRBJ1-3; 8 nucleotides align to TRBD1. Trimming removed 5 bases from V and 1 base from J; junction bases left unmatched: 4. Germline values: CDR1 SEHNR, CDR2 FQNEAQ (reference sequence). The CDR3 has 15 amino acids. The CDR3 nucleotides read TGTGCCAGCAGCCCCCAGGGGGCATCTGGAAACACCATATATTTT. Protein: CASSPQGASGNTIYF.